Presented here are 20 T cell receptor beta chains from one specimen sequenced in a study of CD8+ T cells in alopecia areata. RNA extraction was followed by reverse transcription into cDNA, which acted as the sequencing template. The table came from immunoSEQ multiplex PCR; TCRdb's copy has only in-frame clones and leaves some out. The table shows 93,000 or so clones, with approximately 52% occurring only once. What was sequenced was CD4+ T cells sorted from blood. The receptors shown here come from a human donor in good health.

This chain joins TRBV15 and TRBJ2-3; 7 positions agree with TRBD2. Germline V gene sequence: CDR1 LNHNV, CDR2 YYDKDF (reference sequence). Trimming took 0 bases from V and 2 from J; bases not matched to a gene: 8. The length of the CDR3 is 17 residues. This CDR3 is CATSRDGPSGLTDTQYF. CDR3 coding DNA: TGTGCCACCAGCAGAGATGGGCCTAGCGGCCTCACAGATACGCAGTATTTT.

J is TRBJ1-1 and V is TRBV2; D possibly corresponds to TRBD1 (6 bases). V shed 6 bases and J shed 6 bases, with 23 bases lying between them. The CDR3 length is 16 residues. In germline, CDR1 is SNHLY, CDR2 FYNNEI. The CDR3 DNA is TGTGCCAGCAGGGACTTTGGGACACCCTTTTCGTCTGAAGCTTTCTTT. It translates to CASRDFGTPFSSEAFF. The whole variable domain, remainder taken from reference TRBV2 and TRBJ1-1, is EPEVTQTPSHQVTQMGQEVILRCVPISNHLYFYWYRQILGQKVEFLVSFYNNEISEKSEIFDDQFSVERPDGSNFTLKIRSTKLEDSAMYFCASRDFGTPFSSEAFFGQGTRLTVV.

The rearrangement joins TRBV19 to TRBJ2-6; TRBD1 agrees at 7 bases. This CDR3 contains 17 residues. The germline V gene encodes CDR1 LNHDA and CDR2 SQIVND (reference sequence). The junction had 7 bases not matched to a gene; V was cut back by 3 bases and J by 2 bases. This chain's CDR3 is CASSIVTGIAGANVLTF. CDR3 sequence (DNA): TGTGCCAGTAGTATTGTGACAGGGATTGCTGGGGCCAACGTCCTGACTTTC.

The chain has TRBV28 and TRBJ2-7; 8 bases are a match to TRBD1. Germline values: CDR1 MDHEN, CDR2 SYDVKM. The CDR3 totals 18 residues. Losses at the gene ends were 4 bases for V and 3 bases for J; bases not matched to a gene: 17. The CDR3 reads CASSSTTGAKGVYYEQYF. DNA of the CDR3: TGTGCCAGCAGTTCCACGACAGGGGCCAAAGGGGTTTACTACGAGCAGTACTTC.

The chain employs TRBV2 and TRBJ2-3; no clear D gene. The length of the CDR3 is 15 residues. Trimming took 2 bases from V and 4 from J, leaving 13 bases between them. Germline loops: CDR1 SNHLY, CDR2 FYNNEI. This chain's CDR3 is CASSESMTGADTQYF. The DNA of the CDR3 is TGTGCCAGCAGTGAATCGATGACTGGCGCAGATACGCAGTATTTT. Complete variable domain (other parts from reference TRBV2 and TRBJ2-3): EPEVTQTPSHQVTQMGQEVILRCVPISNHLYFYWYRQILGQKVEFLVSFYNNEISEKSEIFDDQFSVERPDGSNFTLKIRSTKLEDSAMYFCASSESMTGADTQYFGPGTRLTVL.

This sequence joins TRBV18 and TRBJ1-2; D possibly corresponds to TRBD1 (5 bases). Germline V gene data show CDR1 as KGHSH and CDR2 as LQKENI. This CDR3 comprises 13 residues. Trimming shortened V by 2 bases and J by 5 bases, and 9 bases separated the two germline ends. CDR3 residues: CASSPATAYGYTF. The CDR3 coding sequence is TGTGCCAGCTCACCAGCGACAGCGTATGGCTACACCTTC.

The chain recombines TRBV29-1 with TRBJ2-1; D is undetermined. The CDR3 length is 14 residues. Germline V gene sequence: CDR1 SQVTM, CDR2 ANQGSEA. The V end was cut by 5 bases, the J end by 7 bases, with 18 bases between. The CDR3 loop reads CSVLPRSSLNEQFF. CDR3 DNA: TGCAGCGTTCTACCCAGGAGTAGCTTAAATGAGCAGTTCTTC.

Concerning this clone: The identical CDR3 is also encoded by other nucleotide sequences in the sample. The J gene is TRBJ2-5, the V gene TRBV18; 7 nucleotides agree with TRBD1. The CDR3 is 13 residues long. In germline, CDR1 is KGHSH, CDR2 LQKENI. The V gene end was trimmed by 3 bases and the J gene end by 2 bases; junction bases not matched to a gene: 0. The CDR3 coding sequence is TGTGCCAGCTCACCGGGACAGCAAGAGACCCAGTACTTC. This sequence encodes CASSPGQQETQYF.

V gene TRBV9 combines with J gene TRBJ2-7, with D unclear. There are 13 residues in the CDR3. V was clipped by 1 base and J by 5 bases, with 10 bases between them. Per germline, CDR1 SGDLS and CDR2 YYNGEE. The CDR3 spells CASSVKEWHEQYF. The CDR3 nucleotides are TGTGCCAGCAGCGTAAAGGAGTGGCACGAGCAGTACTTC. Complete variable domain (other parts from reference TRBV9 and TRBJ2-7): DSGVTQTPKHLITATGQRVTLRCSPRSGDLSVYWYQQSLDQGLQFLIQYYNGEERAKGNILERFSAQQFPDLHSELNLSSLELGDSALYFCASSVKEWHEQYFGPGTRLTVT.

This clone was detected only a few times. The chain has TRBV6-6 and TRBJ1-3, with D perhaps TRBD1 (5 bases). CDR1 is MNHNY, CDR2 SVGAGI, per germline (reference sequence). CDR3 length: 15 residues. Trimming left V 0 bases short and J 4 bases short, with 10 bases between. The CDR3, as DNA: TGTGCCAGCAGTTACTCTGGGGCGAGGGGAAACACCATATATTTT. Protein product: CASSYSGARGNTIYF.

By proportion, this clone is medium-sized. The CDR3 here is CASRDGHNEQYF. As DNA, the CDR3 is TGTGCCTCCAGGGACGGCCACAACGAGCAGTACTTC. The chain carries TRBV19 and TRBJ2-7; the D call may be TRBD1 or TRBD2 (5 bases each). CDR3 length equals 12 residues. V lost 11 bases to trimming and J lost 5 bases, with 16 bases between them. The germline gives CDR1 LNHDA, CDR2 SQIVND (reference sequence).

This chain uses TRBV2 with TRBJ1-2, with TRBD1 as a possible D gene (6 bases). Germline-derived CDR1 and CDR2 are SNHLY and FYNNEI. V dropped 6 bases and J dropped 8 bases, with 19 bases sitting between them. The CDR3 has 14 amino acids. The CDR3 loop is CASSPEQQGRGYTF. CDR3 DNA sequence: TGTGCCAGCAGCCCAGAGCAACAGGGACGAGGCTACACCTTC.

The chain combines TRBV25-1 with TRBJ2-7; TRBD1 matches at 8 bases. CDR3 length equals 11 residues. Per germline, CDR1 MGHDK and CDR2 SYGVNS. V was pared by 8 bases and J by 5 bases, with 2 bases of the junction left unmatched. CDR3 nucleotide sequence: TGTGCCAGCGCAGGGGGCCACGAGCAGTACTTC. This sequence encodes CASAGGHEQYF.

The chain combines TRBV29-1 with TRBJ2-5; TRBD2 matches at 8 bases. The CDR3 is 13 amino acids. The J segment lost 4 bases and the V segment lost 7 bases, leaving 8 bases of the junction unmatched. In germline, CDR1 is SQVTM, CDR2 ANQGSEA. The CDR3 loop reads CSAYSRGGETQYF. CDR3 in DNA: TGCAGCGCTTACTCTCGGGGGGGAGAGACCCAGTACTTC.

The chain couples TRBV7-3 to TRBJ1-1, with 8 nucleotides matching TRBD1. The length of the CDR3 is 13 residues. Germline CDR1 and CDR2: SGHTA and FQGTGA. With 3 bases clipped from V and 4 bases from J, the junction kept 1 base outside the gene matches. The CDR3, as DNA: TGTGCCAGCAGCTTCGACAGGGGCACTGAAGCTTTCTTT. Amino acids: CASSFDRGTEAFF.

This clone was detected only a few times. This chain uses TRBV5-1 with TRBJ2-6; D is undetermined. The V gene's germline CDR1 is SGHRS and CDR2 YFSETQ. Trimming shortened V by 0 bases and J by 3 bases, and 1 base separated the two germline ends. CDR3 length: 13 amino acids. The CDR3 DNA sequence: TGCGCCAGCAGCTTGGATGGGGCCAACGTCCTGACTTTC. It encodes CASSLDGANVLTF.

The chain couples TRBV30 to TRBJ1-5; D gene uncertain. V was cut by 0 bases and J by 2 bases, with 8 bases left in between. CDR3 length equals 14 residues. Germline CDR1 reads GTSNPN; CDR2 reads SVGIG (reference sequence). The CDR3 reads CAWSVTRRNQPQHF. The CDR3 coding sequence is TGTGCCTGGAGTGTAACCCGACGCAATCAGCCCCAGCATTTT.

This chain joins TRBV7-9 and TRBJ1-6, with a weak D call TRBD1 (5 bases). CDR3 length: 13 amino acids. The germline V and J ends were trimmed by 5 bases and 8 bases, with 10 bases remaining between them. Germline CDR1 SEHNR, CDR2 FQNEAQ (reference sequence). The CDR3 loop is CASSQTEDSPLHF. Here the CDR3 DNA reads TGTGCCAGCAGCCAGACAGAAGATTCACCCCTCCACTTT.

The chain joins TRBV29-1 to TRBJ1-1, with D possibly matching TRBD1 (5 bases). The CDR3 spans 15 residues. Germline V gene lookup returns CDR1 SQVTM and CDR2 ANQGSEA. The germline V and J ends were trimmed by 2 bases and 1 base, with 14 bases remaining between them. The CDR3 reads CSVERQGRWNTEAFF. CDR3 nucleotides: TGCAGCGTTGAACGGCAGGGTAGATGGAACACTGAAGCTTTCTTT.

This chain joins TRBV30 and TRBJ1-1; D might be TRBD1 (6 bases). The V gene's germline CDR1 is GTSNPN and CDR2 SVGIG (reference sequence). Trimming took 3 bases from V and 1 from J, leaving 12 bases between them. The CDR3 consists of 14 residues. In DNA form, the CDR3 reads TGTGCCTGGAGCCCCCGGACAGAGAACACTGAAGCTTTCTTT. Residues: CAWSPRTENTEAFF.